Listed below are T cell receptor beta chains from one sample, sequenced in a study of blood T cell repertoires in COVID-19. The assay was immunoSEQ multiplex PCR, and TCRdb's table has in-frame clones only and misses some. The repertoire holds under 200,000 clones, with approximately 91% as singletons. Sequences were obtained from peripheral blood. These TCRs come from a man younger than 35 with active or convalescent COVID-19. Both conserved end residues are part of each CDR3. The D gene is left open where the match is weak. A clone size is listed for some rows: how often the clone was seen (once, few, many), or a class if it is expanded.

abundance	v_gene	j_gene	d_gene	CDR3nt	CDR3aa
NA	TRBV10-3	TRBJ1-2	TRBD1	TGTGCCATCAGGGACAGGGGTCCCCCAGACTATGGCTACACCTTC	CAIRDRGPPDYGYTF
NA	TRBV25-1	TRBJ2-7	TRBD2	TGTGCCAGCAGTGATCCCGGGAGGGCCATCTACGAGCAGTACTTC	CASSDPGRAIYEQYF
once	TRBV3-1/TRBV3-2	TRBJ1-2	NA	TGTGCCAGCAGTCGGAGGCCCGGGGGATTGACTAACTATGGCTACACCTTC	CASSRRPGGLTNYGYTF
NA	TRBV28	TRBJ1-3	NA	TGTGCCAGCAGTTGGGCCGTCTTCTCTGGAAACACCATATATTTT	CASSWAVFSGNTIYF
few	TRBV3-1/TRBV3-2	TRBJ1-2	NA	TGTGCCAGCAGCCAATCAGACTATGGCTACACCTTC	CASSQSDYGYTF
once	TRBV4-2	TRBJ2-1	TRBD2	TGTGCCAGCAGCCAAGTTTTAAGCGGGAGGGGGGAGCAGTTCTTC	CASSQVLSGRGEQFF
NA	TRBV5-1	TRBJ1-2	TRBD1	TGCGCCAGCAGCCCCGGACAGGGGGCCCAAACTTGGTATGGCTACACCTTC	CASSPGQGAQTWYGYTF
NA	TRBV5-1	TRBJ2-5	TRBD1	TGCGCCAGCAGCCCTGATGACAGGGTTGTAGAGACCCAGTACTTC	CASSPDDRVVETQYF
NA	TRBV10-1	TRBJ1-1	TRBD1	TGCGCCAGCAGTGATTCAGGGGGCACTGAAGCTTTCTTT	CASSDSGGTEAFF
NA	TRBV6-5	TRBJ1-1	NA	TGTGCCAGCAGTTCGGATCGGACAGATAAGAACACTGAAGCTTTCTTT	CASSSDRTDKNTEAFF
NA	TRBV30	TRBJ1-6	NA	TGTGCCTGGACTCCGGGACTCCGTAATTCACCCCTCCACTTT	CAWTPGLRNSPLHF
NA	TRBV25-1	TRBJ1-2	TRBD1	TGTGCCAGCAAGGGGACAGCATATGGCTACACCTTC	CASKGTAYGYTF
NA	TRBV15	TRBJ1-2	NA	TGTGCCACCAGCCCGGATAGCCACTATGGCTACACCTTC	CATSPDSHYGYTF
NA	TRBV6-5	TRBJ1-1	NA	TGTGCCAGCACGGATAGTTCGGGGGGTACTGAAGCTTTCTTT	CASTDSSGGTEAFF
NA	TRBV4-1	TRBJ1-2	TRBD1	TGCGCCAGCAGCCAATCCTCGCAGGGGGCATCTGGCTACACCTTC	CASSQSSQGASGYTF
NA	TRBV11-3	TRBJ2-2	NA	TGTGCCAGCAGCTCCGTCACCGGGGAGCTGTTTTTT	CASSSVTGELFF
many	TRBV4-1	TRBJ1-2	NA	TGCGCCAGCAGCCAAGAAGACCGGGTTCGGGGCTACACCTTC	CASSQEDRVRGYTF
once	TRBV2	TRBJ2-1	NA	TGTGCCAGCAGTGTCGACGGGAATGAGCAGTTCTTC	CASSVDGNEQFF
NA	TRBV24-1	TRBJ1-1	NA	TGTGCCACCAGATCAGGTCTGAACACTGAAGCTTTCTTT	CATRSGLNTEAFF
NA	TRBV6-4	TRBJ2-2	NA	TGTGCCAGCAGCCAAGAGGACAGCTCGAACACCGGGGAGCTGTTTTTT	CASSQEDSSNTGELFF
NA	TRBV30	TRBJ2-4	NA	TGTGCCTGGACGGACAGTCGGGACATTCAGTACTTC	CAWTDSRDIQYF
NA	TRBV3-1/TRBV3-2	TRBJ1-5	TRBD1	TGTGCCAGCAGCCAAGCGACAGGGCATCAGCATTTT	CASSQATGHQHF
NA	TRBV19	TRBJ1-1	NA	TGTGCCAGTAGTTCCCGCGTGGGGGCGAACACTGAAGCTTTCTTT	CASSSRVGANTEAFF
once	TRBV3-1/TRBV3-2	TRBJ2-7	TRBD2	TGTGCCAGCAGCCAAGTAGCGGGGGGGGCCTACGAGCAGTACTTC	CASSQVAGGAYEQYF
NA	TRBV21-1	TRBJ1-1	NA	TGTGCCAGCAGCAAAGGGTCCGCAGGGGCGGACACTGAAGCTTTCTTT	CASSKGSAGADTEAFF
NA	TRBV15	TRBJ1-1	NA	TGTGCCACCAGCAAAGGCAGGGGTATTGGAACTGAAGCTTTCTTT	CATSKGRGIGTEAFF
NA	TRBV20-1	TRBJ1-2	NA	TGCAGTGCTACTGTTAACTATGGCTACACCTTC	CSATVNYGYTF
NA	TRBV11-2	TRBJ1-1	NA	TGTGCCAGCAGCTTAGGGCTCCACACTGAAGCTTTCTTT	CASSLGLHTEAFF
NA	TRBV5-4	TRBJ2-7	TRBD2	TGTGCCAGCAGCGCGTCCCTAGCGGGAGGGCCCTACGAGCAGTACTTC	CASSASLAGGPYEQYF
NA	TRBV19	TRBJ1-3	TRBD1	TGTGCCAGTAGTCTGCTTTCGGGACAGGGCCGAAACACCATATATTTT	CASSLLSGQGRNTIYF
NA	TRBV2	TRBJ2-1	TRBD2	TGTGCCACGAGGCTGCTAGCGGGAGGCTCTGAGCAGTTCTTC	CATRLLAGGSEQFF
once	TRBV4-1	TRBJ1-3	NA	TGCGCCAGCAGCCAATCGGAGGCCGAGGGTGGAAACACCATATATTTT	CASSQSEAEGGNTIYF
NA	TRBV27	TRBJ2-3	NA	TGTGCCAGCAGTTTGACAGGGACTGATACGCAGTATTTT	CASSLTGTDTQYF
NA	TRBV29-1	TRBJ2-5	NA	TGCAGCGTTGAACGTTTAAGGGGGCAAGAGACCCAGTACTTC	CSVERLRGQETQYF
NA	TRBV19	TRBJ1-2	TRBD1	TGTGCCAGTACCAAGGGGGACAGCGACAACTATGGCTACACCTTC	CASTKGDSDNYGYTF
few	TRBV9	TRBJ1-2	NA	TGTGCCAGCAGCGTTGGGAGGGGGAACTATGGCTACACCTTC	CASSVGRGNYGYTF
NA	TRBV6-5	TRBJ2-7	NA	TGTGCCAGCAGGGATCTCCCCTTTGGACTCGAGCAGTACTTC	CASRDLPFGLEQYF
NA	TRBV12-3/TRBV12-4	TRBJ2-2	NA	TGTGCCAGCATCTACGCGGGGTCCGGGGAGCTGTTTTTT	CASIYAGSGELFF
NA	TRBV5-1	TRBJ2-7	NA	TGCGCCAGCAGCGCGAGTCCGGTCTCCTCCTACGAGCAGTACTTC	CASSASPVSSYEQYF
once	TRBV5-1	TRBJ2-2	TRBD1	TGCGCCAGCAGAGGGGGACCGGGACAGGGTGCTTTGGCCGGGGAGCTGTTTTTT	CASRGGPGQGALAGELFF
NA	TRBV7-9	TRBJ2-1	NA	TGTGCCAGCAGCTTAGCTAGCGGAAGCTCCTACAATGAGCAGTTCTTC	CASSLASGSSYNEQFF